These T cell receptor beta chains were read from a single sample in a study of blood T cell repertoires in COVID-19. Method: immunoSEQ multiplex PCR; TCRdb's copy keeps in-frame clones and lacks some. Among around 100,000 clones, roughly 88% were seen once, and the ten largest hold approximately 5%. The sample taken for sequencing was peripheral blood. The receptors were sampled from a human donor in a cohort sampled during active COVID-19. The CDR3 runs from the conserved cysteine through the conserved F or W. A D gene is named only where the DNA matches it firmly. Size tells how often a clone was seen (once, few, many) or the class of an expanded clone, and some rows leave it out.

clone_size j_call v_call d_call cdr3_aa cdr3_nt
once TRBJ2-1 TRBV27 TRBD1 CASNRDRVINEQFF TGTGCCAGCAACCGGGACAGGGTAATCAATGAGCAGTTCTTC
. TRBJ2-3 TRBV6-1 . CASSGRDRRLATSSTDTQYF TGTGCCAGCAGTGGCCGGGACAGACGACTAGCGACTTCTAGCACAGATACGCAGTATTTT
once TRBJ2-7 TRBV10-3 TRBD1 CAIRDSTGPQYF TGTGCCATCCGGGACAGTACAGGCCCCCAGTACTTC
. TRBJ2-5 TRBV4-1 . CASSQAPVVVETQYF TGCGCCAGCAGCCAAGCACCAGTTGTCGTCGAGACCCAGTACTTC
. TRBJ1-4 TRBV4-1 TRBD1 CASSQQSPGQGHEKLFF TGCGCCAGCAGCCAACAGAGCCCGGGACAGGGTCATGAAAAACTGTTTTTT
. TRBJ2-1 TRBV5-4 . CASSLPPTSNEQFF TGTGCCAGCAGCTTGCCCCCCACGAGCAATGAGCAGTTCTTC
. TRBJ2-3 TRBV4-3 TRBD2 CASSQDRGLVTDTQYF TGCGCCAGCAGCCAAGATAGGGGACTAGTAACAGATACGCAGTATTTT
. TRBJ2-1 TRBV6-5 TRBD1 CASRAGTGAYNEQFF TGTGCCAGCAGGGCCGGGACAGGGGCCTACAATGAGCAGTTCTTC
. TRBJ2-1 TRBV21-1 . CASPFRGGVANFYEQFF TGTGCCAGCCCCTTCAGAGGGGGAGTCGCCAATTTTTATGAGCAGTTCTTC
. TRBJ2-1 TRBV18 . CASSLGSGPRRGNEQFF TGTGCCAGCTCACTTGGCTCCGGGCCTAGGCGGGGAAATGAGCAGTTCTTC
. TRBJ2-7 TRBV4-1 TRBD1 CASSPTGGAYEQYF TGCGCCAGCAGCCCGACAGGGGGGGCCTACGAGCAGTACTTC
. TRBJ2-7 TRBV7-6 TRBD2 CATTELATDYEQYF TGTGCCACCACGGAACTAGCGACTGATTACGAGCAGTACTTC
. TRBJ2-7 TRBV3-1/TRBV3-2 . CASSRRAGPNEQYF TGTGCCAGCAGCCGGCGGGCGGGCCCAAACGAGCAGTACTTC
. TRBJ1-6 TRBV27 TRBD1 CASSAGTGRSPLHF TGTGCCAGCAGTGCCGGGACAGGGCGTTCACCCCTCCACTTT
. TRBJ2-7 TRBV29-1 TRBD2 CSVGTSYEQYF TGCAGCGTTGGGACTAGCTACGAGCAGTACTTC
. TRBJ1-5 TRBV7-8 . CASSLVWPNQPQHF TGTGCCAGCAGCTTAGTTTGGCCTAATCAGCCCCAGCATTTT
. TRBJ2-3 TRBV19 TRBD2 CASSIGRLAGVVDTQYF TGTGCCAGTAGTATAGGCCGACTAGCGGGAGTAGTAGATACGCAGTATTTT
. TRBJ1-3 TRBV28 TRBD1 CASSLKGASGNTIYF TGTGCCAGCAGTTTGAAGGGGGCGTCTGGAAACACCATATATTTT
. TRBJ2-1 TRBV19 . CASSPPESSYNEQFF TGTGCCAGTAGTCCACCGGAGAGCTCCTACAATGAGCAGTTCTTC
. TRBJ2-5 TRBV21-1 . CASSKTGGQETQYF TGTGCCAGCAGCAAAACGGGAGGTCAAGAGACCCAGTACTTC
. TRBJ1-5 TRBV5-1 . CASSPSPNQGLGQPQHF TGCGCCAGCAGCCCAAGCCCAAACCAGGGGTTAGGACAGCCCCAGCATTTT
. TRBJ1-1 TRBV28 . CASSVAQENTEAFF TGTGCCAGCAGCGTGGCACAGGAGAACACTGAAGCTTTCTTT
. TRBJ2-3 TRBV6-1 . CASSETASSTDTQYF TGTGCCAGCAGTGAAACTGCTTCTAGCACAGATACGCAGTATTTT